A selection of T cell receptor beta chains follows, all from one sample in a study of T cells in Graves' hyperthyroidism and ophthalmopathy. A single record per CDR3 protein comes from TCRdb applying MiXCR to the multiplex PCR reads. This table holds about 400,000 distinct CDR3 sequences, about 15% found once. Source material: blood. The receptors were gathered from a woman aged 25 to 39 with Graves' hyperthyroidism. Each CDR3 is given with its conserved first and last residue. D genes are given only for firm matches. Expanded clones are given a class, and other clones once, few, many or no size at all.

>TRBV6-2/TRBV6-3|NA|TRBJ2-7|TRBD1|14
CASNRDRVSYEQYF
TGTGCCAGCAATCGGGACAGGGTATCCTACGAGCAGTACTTC
>TRBV15|few|TRBJ2-5|NA|13
CATSRASQETQYF
TGTGCCACCAGCAGAGCATCCCAAGAGACCCAGTACTTC
>TRBV20-1|few|TRBJ2-5|NA|13
CSASSSAQETQYF
TGCAGTGCTAGCTCCAGCGCCCAAGAGACCCAGTACTTC
>TRBV3-1|many|TRBJ2-1|NA|11
CASSQVGEQFF
TGTGCCAGCAGCCAAGTAGGTGAGCAGTTCTTC
>TRBV20-1|few|TRBJ2-4|NA|12
CSAREALNIQYF
TGCAGTGCTAGAGAAGCCCTAAACATTCAGTACTTC
>TRBV11-3|few|TRBJ1-5|NA|14
CARPPWRLNQPQHF
TGTGCCAGACCCCCTTGGAGGCTCAATCAGCCCCAGCATTTT
>TRBV27|few|TRBJ2-5|NA|15
CASSSTGGEQETQYF
TGTGCCAGCAGTTCTACAGGGGGGGAGCAAGAGACCCAGTACTTC
>TRBV29-1|NA|TRBJ2-2|NA|12
CSVLGTTGELFF
TGCAGCGTTCTAGGGACCACCGGGGAGCTGTTTTTT
>TRBV30|many|TRBJ2-7|TRBD2|13
CAWSSGLAYEQYF
TGTGCCTGGAGTTCGGGACTAGCCTACGAGCAGTACTTC
>TRBV12-3/TRBV12-4|many|TRBJ2-1|TRBD2|14
CASRLAGSHNEQFF
TGTGCCAGCAGGTTAGCGGGATCCCACAATGAGCAGTTCTTC
>TRBV6-2/TRBV6-3|NA|TRBJ1-6|NA|15
CASSYGAAGNSPLHF
TGTGCCAGCAGTTACGGGGCGGCCGGGAATTCACCCCTCCACTTT
>TRBV6-6|few|TRBJ2-1|TRBD2|16
CASSYQGTGGYNEQFF
TGTGCCAGCAGTTACCAGGGGACGGGAGGGTACAATGAGCAGTTCTTC
>TRBV7-8|NA|TRBJ2-1|NA|13
CASSPRSRSEQFF
TGTGCCAGCAGCCCCCGATCGCGGAGTGAGCAGTTCTTC
>TRBV5-1|few|TRBJ2-5|NA|16
CASSLGGGSPQETQYF
TGCGCCAGCAGCTTGGGGGGCGGGTCTCCCCAAGAGACCCAGTACTTC
>TRBV6-1|many|TRBJ2-2|TRBD2|16
CASSESAGGRTGELFF
TGTGCCAGCAGTGAATCGGCGGGAGGTCGCACCGGGGAGCTGTTTTTT
>TRBV6-6|NA|TRBJ1-4|TRBD1|15
CASSYGQGYNEKLFF
TGTGCCAGCAGTTACGGACAGGGCTATAATGAAAAACTGTTTTTT
>TRBV2|NA|TRBJ2-2|NA|15
CASSSSGVGTGELFF
TGTGCCAGCAGCTCCTCCGGGGTAGGGACCGGGGAGCTGTTTTTT
>TRBV7-9|many|TRBJ2-1|NA|16
CASSLVEAISYNEQFF
TGTGCCAGCAGCTTAGTGGAGGCCATCTCCTACAATGAGCAGTTCTTC
>TRBV24-1|many|TRBJ2-7|TRBD2|12
CATSDGGYEQYF
TGTGCCACCAGTGACGGGGGGTATGAGCAGTACTTC
>TRBV9|many|TRBJ2-7|NA|15
CASSEAGTPSYEQYF
TGTGCCAGCAGTGAGGCCGGGACACCTTCCTACGAGCAGTACTTC
>TRBV5-6|NA|TRBJ2-5|NA|12
CASSLFSETQYF
TGTGCCAGCAGCTTGTTCTCCGAAACCCAGTACTTC
>TRBV7-9|few|TRBJ1-6|NA|14
CASSFGRENSPLHF
TGTGCCAGCAGCTTTGGTCGGGAGAATTCACCCCTCCACTTT
>TRBV5-6|many|TRBJ2-7|TRBD1|16
CASSAGAGTGIYEQYF
TGTGCCAGCAGCGCGGGGGCCGGGACAGGGATATACGAGCAGTACTTC
>TRBV30|many|TRBJ2-1|TRBD2|15
CAWSLAGGGRNEQFF
TGTGCCTGGAGCTTAGCGGGAGGGGGTCGGAATGAGCAGTTCTTC
>TRBV6-1|NA|TRBJ2-5|NA|13
CASSGGTPETQYF
TGTGCCAGCAGTGGAGGGACACCAGAGACCCAGTACTTC
>TRBV3-1|many|TRBJ2-2|NA|13
CASSRINTGELFF
TGTGCCAGCAGCCGGATCAACACCGGGGAGCTGTTTTTT